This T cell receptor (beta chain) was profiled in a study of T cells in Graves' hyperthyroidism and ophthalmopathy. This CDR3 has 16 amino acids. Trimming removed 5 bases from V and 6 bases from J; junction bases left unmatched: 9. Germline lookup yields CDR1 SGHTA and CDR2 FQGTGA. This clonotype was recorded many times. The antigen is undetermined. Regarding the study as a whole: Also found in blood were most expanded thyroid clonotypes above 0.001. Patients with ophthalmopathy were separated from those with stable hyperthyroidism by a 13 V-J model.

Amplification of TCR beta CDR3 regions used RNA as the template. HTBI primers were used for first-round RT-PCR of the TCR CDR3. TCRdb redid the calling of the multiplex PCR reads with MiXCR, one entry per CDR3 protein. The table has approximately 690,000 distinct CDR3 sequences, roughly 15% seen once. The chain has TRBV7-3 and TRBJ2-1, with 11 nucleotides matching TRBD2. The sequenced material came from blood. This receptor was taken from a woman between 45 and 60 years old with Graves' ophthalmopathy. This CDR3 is CASSLVAGGLINEQFF. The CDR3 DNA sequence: TGTGCCAGCAGCCTAGTAGCGGGAGGGCTGATCAATGAGCAGTTCTTC.